The rows below give T cell receptor beta chains drawn from one sample of a study of T cells in Graves' hyperthyroidism and ophthalmopathy. A single record per CDR3 protein comes from TCRdb applying MiXCR to the multiplex PCR reads. Seen here are over 250,000 distinct CDR3 sequences, roughly 22% observed once, and the top ten hold around 64%. Sequenced sample: blood. Receptors were obtained from a man aged 25-45 years with Graves' ophthalmopathy. Each CDR3 is given with its conserved first and last residue. The order of the fields is D gene, V gene, CDR3 length, J gene, clone size, CDR3 DNA, CDR3 protein. D genes are given only for firm matches. Clone size is given for some rows only: seen once, a few or many times, or a class if the clone is expanded.

.,TRBV5-6,12,TRBJ1-1,few,TGTGCCAGCAGCTTGAGGCAGCTTGAAGCTTTCTTT,CASSLRQLEAFF
.,TRBV5-1,14,TRBJ2-7,.,TGCGCCAGCAGCTTTCGGGTTACCGACTACGAGCAGTACTTC,CASSFRVTDYEQYF
TRBD2,TRBV6-1,14,TRBJ2-7,.,TGTGCCAGCAAAAGGACTAGCGGTTACTACGAGCAGTACTTC,CASKRTSGYYEQYF
.,TRBV6-1,12,TRBJ2-2,few,TGTGCCAGCGGGGGTTACACCGGGGAGCTGTTTTTT,CASGGYTGELFF
TRBD2,TRBV20-1,15,TRBJ2-2,few,TGCAGTGCTCCGACTAGCGGGAGAGTCCCCGGGGAGCTGTTTTTT,CSAPTSGRVPGELFF
.,TRBV7-8,12,TRBJ2-1,.,TGTGCCAGCAGCTCGGCCGGTCGTGAGCAGTTCTTC,CASSSAGREQFF
.,TRBV13,13,TRBJ1-1,many,TGTGCCAGCAGCTTAGGGTTCGGCACTGAAGCTTTCTTT,CASSLGFGTEAFF
TRBD1,TRBV30,14,TRBJ2-1,few,TGTGCCTGGAACAGGGACAGATCCTACAATGAGCAGTTCTTC,CAWNRDRSYNEQFF
.,TRBV18,13,TRBJ2-5,.,TGTGCCAGCTCACAGTCCTTGGGTGAGACCCAGTACTTC,CASSQSLGETQYF
TRBD1,TRBV25-1,15,TRBJ1-1,.,TGTGCCAGCAGTGGAATTAGGACAGGAGACACTGAAGCTTTCTTT,CASSGIRTGDTEAFF
.,TRBV3-1,14,TRBJ1-1,many,TGTGCCAGCAGCCCGGACAGTCTCAGCACTGAAGCTTTCTTT,CASSPDSLSTEAFF
.,TRBV18,11,TRBJ2-5,many,TGTGCCAGCTCACTTGACAGAAACAAGTACTTC,CASSLDRNKYF
.,TRBV14,12,TRBJ1-1,many,TGTGCCAGCAGCCAAGATATGACTGAAGCTTTCTTT,CASSQDMTEAFF
.,TRBV2,14,TRBJ2-2,.,TGTGCCAGCAGTGAGTGGGAGAACACCGGGGAGCTGTTTTTT,CASSEWENTGELFF
.,TRBV6-2/TRBV6-3,14,TRBJ1-1,few,TGTGCCAGCAGGAGACACCAAATGAACACTGAAGCTTTCTTT,CASRRHQMNTEAFF
.,TRBV29-1,17,TRBJ1-5,few,TGCAGCGTTGAATCCGGGACCTCACTTTATAGCAATCAGCCCCAGCATTTT,CSVESGTSLYSNQPQHF
.,TRBV24-1,14,TRBJ2-3,few,TGTGCCACCAGTGTAGGGCAAAACACAGATACGCAGTATTTT,CATSVGQNTDTQYF
.,TRBV28,16,TRBJ1-5,many,TGTGCCAGCAGTTCCCTAGGCAGGGGTAGCAATCAGCCCCAGCATTTT,CASSSLGRGSNQPQHF
TRBD2,TRBV28,14,TRBJ2-7,few,TGTGCCAGCACCGATATGAGCGGGATCGGCGAGCAGTACTTC,CASTDMSGIGEQYF
TRBD2,TRBV2,14,TRBJ2-3,.,TGTGCCAGCGCTGGTAGCGGGAGTCAAGATACGCAGTATTTT,CASAGSGSQDTQYF
.,TRBV10-3,12,TRBJ1-1,few,TGTGCCACAAGCACAGGGCCGGCTGAAGCTTTCTTT,CATSTGPAEAFF
.,TRBV7-2,14,TRBJ2-1,many,TGTGCCAGCAGCTTAGTGGGGACCACCGGTGAGCAGTTCTTC,CASSLVGTTGEQFF
TRBD2,TRBV2,18,TRBJ2-6,.,TGTGCCAGCAGCCCGGGACTAGCGGCCTTCTCTGGGGCCAACGTCCTGACTTTC,CASSPGLAAFSGANVLTF
TRBD2,TRBV28,16,TRBJ2-7,many,TGTGCCAGCAGTTTATGGGGCGGGAGTAGGGACTACGAGCAGTACTTC,CASSLWGGSRDYEQYF
.,TRBV6-5,13,TRBJ1-1,few,TGTGCCAGCAGTTACTCGATGGGGGCCAGTGCTTTCTTT,CASSYSMGASAFF
.,TRBV11-3,12,TRBJ1-1,few,TGTGCCAGCAGCTTAGACGGCCCGGGAGCTTTCTTT,CASSLDGPGAFF
.,TRBV28,14,TRBJ2-5,few,TGTGCCAGCGGCGGTCAGGCCTTGGAAGAGACCCAGTACTTC,CASGGQALEETQYF
.,TRBV19,16,TRBJ1-5,few,TGTGCCAGTAGTATTTTTTCGGGGGCCGGCAATCAGCCCCAGCATTTT,CASSIFSGAGNQPQHF